The clone carrying this TCR beta chain was counted a few times. Its antigen is as yet unknown. TCRdb reprocessed the RT-PCR reads with MiXCR, giving one entry per CDR3 protein. In the table there are 150,000 to 200,000 distinct CDR3 sequences, around 10% of which are singletons. These data are taken from a study of response to subunit inactivated influenza vaccine. Findings and caveats of the study: The authors suggested that every seasonal influenza vaccination recruits few new T cells.

The source material was CD8+ T cells sorted from PBMCs, sampled roughly 24 months after vaccination. The receptor was derived from a man aged 50 to 69 who received an inactivated influenza vaccine.

The CDR3 here is CATSRDPAGGREETQYF. CDR3 in DNA: TGTGCCACCAGCAGGGACCCGGCAGGGGGCCGGGAAGAGACCCAGTACTTC. The genes are TRBV15 and TRBJ2-5, with 8 bases aligning to TRBD1. This CDR3 is built from 17 residues. Unmatched junction bases numbered 12, after V lost 3 bases and J lost 3 bases. Germline loops: CDR1 LNHNV, CDR2 YYDKDF (reference sequence).